This T cell receptor (beta chain) was identified in a study of blood T cell repertoires in COVID-19. In the study overall: Samples taken during acute and convalescent COVID-19 were collected in the United States, Italy and Spain. Nucleic acid was either cDNA or gDNA, and it came from T cells, B-cell-depleted T cells, or PBMCs.

This CDR3 region has 19 residues. V dropped 2 bases and J dropped 7; count of bases not matched to a gene: 21. CDR1 GTSNPN and CDR2 SVGIG come from the germline V gene (reference sequence). In the original workflow: How many nucleated cells were present was estimated from reference gene primer amplification. The protocol was immunoSEQ multiplex PCR, while the TCRdb copy is restricted to in-frame clones and leaves out a portion. D and trimming come from the DNA, and the V and J calls and clone size come from that table. The data contain roughly 350,000 clones, around nine tenths of them seen just once; the ten biggest clones take up under 4.5%.

This chain joins TRBV30 and TRBJ2-5; TRBD1 matches at 11 bases. This clonotype was obtained from a woman between 50 and 59 years old with active or convalescent COVID-19. The source material was peripheral blood. Here the CDR3 DNA reads TGTGCCTGGAGTCCTAGGGGTGGGACAGGGGGTTCATTAAGAGGGACCCAGTACTTC. Translated: CAWSPRGGTGGSLRGTQYF.